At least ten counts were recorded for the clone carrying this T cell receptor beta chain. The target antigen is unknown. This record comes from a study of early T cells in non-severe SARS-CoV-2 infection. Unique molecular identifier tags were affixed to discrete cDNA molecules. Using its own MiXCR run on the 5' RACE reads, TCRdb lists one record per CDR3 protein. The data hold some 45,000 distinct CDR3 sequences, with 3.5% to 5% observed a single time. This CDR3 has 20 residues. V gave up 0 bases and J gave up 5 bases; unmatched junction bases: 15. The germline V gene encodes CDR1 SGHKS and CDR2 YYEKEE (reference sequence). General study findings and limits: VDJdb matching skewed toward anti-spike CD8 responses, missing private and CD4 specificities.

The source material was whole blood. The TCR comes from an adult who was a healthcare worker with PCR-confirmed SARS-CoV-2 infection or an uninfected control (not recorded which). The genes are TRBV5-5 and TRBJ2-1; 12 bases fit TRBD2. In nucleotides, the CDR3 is TGTGCCAGCAGCTTGGCATCATGGCTAGCGGGAGGGGTACTTAACAATGAGCAGTTCTTC. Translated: CASSLASWLAGGVLNNEQFF.